The 9 T cell receptor beta chains below were found in one sample sequenced in a study of T-cell memory formation after mild COVID-19. TCRdb re-called the 5' RACE reads through MiXCR, storing one row per CDR3 protein. Of roughly 260,000 distinct CDR3 sequences detected, around 15% appear once; the ten largest clones hold about 3.5%. The sample taken for sequencing was PBMCs or a T cell subset sorted from them (not recorded which). The source of these receptors is a man aged 18 to 29 who had mild COVID-19 (a few samples of this study predate the infection). Cell type and time point are not known.

This clonotype was observed a handful of times. The V and J genes are TRBV5-6 and TRBJ1-5, with D unresolved. The V gene lost 0 bases and the J gene lost 11 bases, with 15 bases spanning the gap. There are 14 residues in the CDR3. Germline V lookup: CDR1 SGHDT, CDR2 YYEEEE. CDR3 coding DNA: TGTGCCAGCAGCTTGGACCCGGATACCGGTTCCCAGCATTTT. Translating it yields CASSLDPDTGSQHF.

This clonotype appeared a few times. The chain recombines TRBV9 with TRBJ2-3; no firm D call. CDR1 and CDR2 (germline): SGDLS, YYNGEE. The CDR3 has 13 residues. V lost 0 bases, J lost 6 bases, and 8 bases lay in between. The CDR3: CASSVVETDTQYF. DNA for the CDR3: TGTGCCAGCAGCGTAGTTGAGACCGATACGCAGTATTTT.

The sample holds a few counts of this clonotype. DNA for the CDR3: TGCAGTGCGGATGGTGGGCAGCGGGGTTCACCCTACAATGAGCAGTTCTTC. Translation: CSADGGQRGSPYNEQFF. The chain recombines TRBV20-1 with TRBJ2-1; 7 bases match TRBD2. V gave up 6 bases and J gave up 2 bases; unmatched junction bases: 16. This CDR3 is built from 17 residues. CDR1 and CDR2 (germline): DFQATT, SNEGSKA (reference sequence).

V usage is TRBV3-1 and J usage is TRBJ2-1; 7 nucleotides agree with TRBD1. V gave up 4 bases and J gave up 8 bases; unmatched junction bases: 11. Germline-derived CDR1 and CDR2 are LGHDT and YNNKEL (reference sequence). The CDR3 sequence is 15 residues long. The CDR3 DNA reads TGTGCCAGCAGCCCCTCCTCGACAGGGTACGATGAGCAGTTCTTC. It is translated as CASSPSSTGYDEQFF.

This clonotype has ten or more counts. This sequence joins TRBV7-2 and TRBJ2-2; 11 bases are a match to TRBD2. The CDR3 is 14 amino acids. V lost 3 bases, J lost 6 bases, and 0 bases stayed unmatched. CDR1 is SGHTA, CDR2 FQGNSA, per germline. In DNA form, the CDR3 reads TGTGCCAGCAGCTTTAGCGGGGGGGCCGGGGAGCTGTTTTTT. Amino acids: CASSFSGGAGELFF.

V and J are TRBV10-3 and TRBJ2-7; 9 nucleotides line up with TRBD1. Germline CDR1 and CDR2: ENHRY and SYGVKD. The CDR3 is 16 amino acids. After removal of 0 bases from V and 6 bases from J, the junction contained 9 bases not matched to a gene. CDR3 sequence: CAISESVGQGRGEQYF. The CDR3 nucleotides are TGTGCCATCAGTGAGTCAGTCGGACAGGGGAGAGGCGAGCAGTACTTC.

This clonotype showed up just a few times. This chain uses TRBV7-2 with TRBJ2-7; D may be TRBD1 (6 bases). In germline, CDR1 is SGHTA, CDR2 FQGNSA. V was shortened by 4 bases and J by 2 bases, with 12 bases between the two germline ends. This CDR3 region has 14 residues. CDR3 sequence: CASSYQQGPYEQYF. The CDR3 DNA is TGTGCCAGCAGCTACCAACAGGGTCCCTACGAGCAGTACTTC. Full variable domain (rest looked up from reference TRBV7-2 and TRBJ2-7): GAGVSQSPSNKVTEKGKDVELRCDPISGHTALYWYRQSLGQGLEFLIYFQGNSAPDKSGLPSDRFSAERTGGSVSTLTIQRTQQEDSAVYLCASSYQQGPYEQYFGPGTRLTVT.

This clonotype was seen many times. The chain is built from TRBV7-2 and TRBJ2-1; TRBD1 might be the D (5 bases). V shed 5 bases and J shed 7 bases, with 9 bases lying between them. Germline CDR1 SGHTA, CDR2 FQGNSA. The CDR3 runs to 12 residues. CDR3 coding DNA: TGTGCCAGCAGCCAAGCAGGGAATGAGCAGTTCTTC. It codes for CASSQAGNEQFF. Based on the CDR3 plus reference TRBV7-2 and TRBJ2-1, the full variable domain is GAGVSQSPSNKVTEKGKDVELRCDPISGHTALYWYRQSLGQGLEFLIYFQGNSAPDKSGLPSDRFSAERTGGSVSTLTIQRTQQEDSAVYLCASSQAGNEQFFGPGTRLTVL.

This clonotype has more than one count but fewer than ten. The gene calls are TRBV2 and TRBJ2-7; tentatively, D is TRBD1 (6 bases). Trimming stripped 4 bases from V and 2 bases from J, with 9 bases between. The CDR3 consists of 13 residues. Germline V lookup: CDR1 SNHLY, CDR2 FYNNEI. CDR3 DNA sequence: TGTGCCAGCAGTGGGGACATCCCCTACGAGCAGTACGTC. This translates into CASSGDIPYEQYV.